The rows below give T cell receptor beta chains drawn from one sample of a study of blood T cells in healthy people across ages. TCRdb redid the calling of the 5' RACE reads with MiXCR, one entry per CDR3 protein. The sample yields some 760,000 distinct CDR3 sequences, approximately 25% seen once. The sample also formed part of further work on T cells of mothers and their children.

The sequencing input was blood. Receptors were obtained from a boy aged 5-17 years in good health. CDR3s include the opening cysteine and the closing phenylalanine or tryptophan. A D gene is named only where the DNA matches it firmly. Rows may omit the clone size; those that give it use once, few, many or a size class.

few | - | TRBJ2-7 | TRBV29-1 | TGCAGCGTTGTCGGGGACTCCTACGAGCAGTACTTC | CSVVGDSYEQYF
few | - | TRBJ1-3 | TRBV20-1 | TGCAGTGCTAGAGATCGGGGGCGCGGAAACACCATATATTTT | CSARDRGRGNTIYF
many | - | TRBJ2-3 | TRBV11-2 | TGTGCCAGCAGCTTAGTGTTCGCAGATACGCAGTATTTT | CASSLVFADTQYF
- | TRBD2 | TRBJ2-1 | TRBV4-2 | TGTGCCAGCAGCCAACAGACTAGCAGGGATGAGCAGTTCTTC | CASSQQTSRDEQFF
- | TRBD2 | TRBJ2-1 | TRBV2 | TGTGCCAGCAGTACGACTAGCGGGGGGGCGAGTGAGAAGGATGAGCAGTTCTTC | CASSTTSGGASEKDEQFF
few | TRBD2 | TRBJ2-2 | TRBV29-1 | TGCAGCGTTGGTCCGGGGGGGACGAACACCGGGGAGCTGTTTTTT | CSVGPGGTNTGELFF
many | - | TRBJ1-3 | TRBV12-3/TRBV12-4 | TGTGCCAGCAGCTTCGGGGGCTCTGGAAACACCATATATTTT | CASSFGGSGNTIYF
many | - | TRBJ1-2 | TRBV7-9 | TGTGCCAGCAGCCTGGAGGGGGGCTACACCTTC | CASSLEGGYTF
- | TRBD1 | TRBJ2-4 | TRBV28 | TGTGCCAGCAGAACAGGGGGGCGAAACATTCAGTACTTC | CASRTGGRNIQYF
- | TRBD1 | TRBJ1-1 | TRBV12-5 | TGTGCTAGTGGTTCAGGACAGGGCAGTGACGCTTTCTTT | CASGSGQGSDAFF
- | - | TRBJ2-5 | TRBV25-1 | TGTGCCTCTGGGGGCCCGATGGGAGAGCAGTACTTC | CASGGPMGEQYF
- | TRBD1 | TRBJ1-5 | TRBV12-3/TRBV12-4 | TGTGCCAGCAGATCTGGGACAGTAAATCAGCCCCAGCATTTT | CASRSGTVNQPQHF
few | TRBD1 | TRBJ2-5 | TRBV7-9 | TGTGCCAGCAGCCCCCCGGACAGGGTGAAGACCCAGTACTTC | CASSPPDRVKTQYF
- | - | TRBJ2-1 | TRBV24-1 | TGTGCCACCAGTGTTGGGACAAGGGGCATAATGGGCAATTTTAAGCAGTTCTTC | CATSVGTRGIMGNFKQFF
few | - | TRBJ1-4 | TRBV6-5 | TGTGCCAGCAGTTTCTCCGGAACCCGGCAACCTAATGAAAAACTGTTTTTT | CASSFSGTRQPNEKLFF
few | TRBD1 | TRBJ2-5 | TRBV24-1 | TGTGCCACCAGTGATCCAAGGACAGGAGAGACCCAGTACTTC | CATSDPRTGETQYF
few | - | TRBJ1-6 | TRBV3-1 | TGTGCCAGCAGCCAAGATCGAGAGGGCCTCAATAATTCACCCCTCCACTTT | CASSQDREGLNNSPLHF
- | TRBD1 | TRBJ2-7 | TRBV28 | TGTGCCAGCAGTTTTATAGGCACGGGACAGGGCTACGAGCAGTACTTC | CASSFIGTGQGYEQYF
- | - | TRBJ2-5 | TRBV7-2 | TGTGCCAGCAGCATCGGGACGGGAGAGACCCAGTACTTC | CASSIGTGETQYF
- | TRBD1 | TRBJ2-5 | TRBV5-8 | TGTGCCAGCAGCTTGGGGACAGGAAAAGGGTCCGAGACCCAGTACTTC | CASSLGTGKGSETQYF
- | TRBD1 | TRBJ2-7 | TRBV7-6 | TGTGCCAGCAGCCCCGAGTCCGGGACAGGGATCTACGAGCAGTACTTC | CASSPESGTGIYEQYF
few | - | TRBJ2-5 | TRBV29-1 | TGCAGCGTTGACTTCGGAGAGACCCAGTACTTC | CSVDFGETQYF
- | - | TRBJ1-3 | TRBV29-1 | TGCAGCGCCGGGAACTCTGGAAACACCATATATTTT | CSAGNSGNTIYF
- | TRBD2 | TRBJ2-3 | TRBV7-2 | TGTGCCAGCAGCTTATTCAGCGGGGGGGCCTTTGGCGCAGATACGCAGTATTTT | CASSLFSGGAFGADTQYF
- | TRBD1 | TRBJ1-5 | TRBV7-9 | TGTGCCAGCAGCCCTGGAAGAGGGGACAGGGGCAATCAGCCCCAGCATTTT | CASSPGRGDRGNQPQHF
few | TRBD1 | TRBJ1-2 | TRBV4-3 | TGCGCCAGCAGCCAAGATCGGGACAGTAACTATGGCTACACCTTC | CASSQDRDSNYGYTF
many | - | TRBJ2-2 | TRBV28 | TGTGCCAGCAGTTTAAACTCCCGGGGAACCGGGGAGCTGTTTTTT | CASSLNSRGTGELFF
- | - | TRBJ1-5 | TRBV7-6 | TGTGCCAGCAGCTTAAGTCGGGGTGGGGCACTTGCCAGCAATCAGCCCCAGCATTTT | CASSLSRGGALASNQPQHF
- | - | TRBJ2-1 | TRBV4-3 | TGCGCCAGCAGCGAACAGACTGGCTCCTACAATGAGCAGTTCTTC | CASSEQTGSYNEQFF
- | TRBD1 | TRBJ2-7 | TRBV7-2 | TGTGCCAGCAGCCAGGGACAGGTCTACGAGCAGTACTTC | CASSQGQVYEQYF
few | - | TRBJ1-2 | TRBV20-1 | TGCAGTGCTAGAGATTCGAGGGCTCAGAGTGGCTACACCTTC | CSARDSRAQSGYTF